One sample yielded the 23 T cell receptor beta chains listed below, sequenced in a study of cytomegalovirus exposure and HLA in healthy donors (TCRdb year 2017). Library prep was done by the immunoSEQ multiplex PCR assay. For the multiplex PCR, a mixture combining 60 forward primers for TCR Vbeta segments and 13 reverse primers for TCR Jbeta segments was used. The table comes from immuneACCESS by way of TCRdb, which keeps in-frame sequences with V and J called. Part of the clones is missing from these tables; in studies checked, under half for an unresolved V gene and the rest for unknown reasons. The sample profile shows some 100,000 clones; 81% of them were found once. Clones ranked in the top ten supply approximately 1.2% of the sample. The sequenced sample was PBMCs. The receptors here all came from a girl aged 2 to 9 in good health and CMV-seropositive.

J is TRBJ2-1 and V is TRBV28, with 7 bases aligning to TRBD1. J lost 0 bases, V lost 2 bases, and 10 bases had no gene match. Germline CDR1 and CDR2: MDHEN and SYDVKM. The CDR3 contains 18 residues. CDR3: CASSLTGAARYSYNEQFF. DNA for the CDR3: TGTGCCAGCAGTTTAACAGGGGCAGCTAGATACTCCTACAATGAGCAGTTCTTC. Drawing the rest from reference TRBV28 and TRBJ2-1, the complete variable domain is DVKVTQSSRYLVKRTGEKVFLECVQDMDHENMFWYRQDPGLGLRLIYFSYDVKMKEKGDIPEGYSVSREKKERFSLILESASTNQTSMYLCASSLTGAARYSYNEQFFGPGTRLTVL.

Regarding this clone: Other DNA variants within this sample encode the same CDR3. The chain joins TRBV30 to TRBJ2-1; no definite D call. Germline assignment: CDR1 GTSNPN and CDR2 SVGIG (reference sequence). The CDR3 length is 13 residues. Trimming pared 0 bases from V and 5 bases from J, leaving 8 bases between. For the CDR3, the DNA is TGTGCCTGGAGTGTTGGGCAAAACAATGAGCAGTTCTTC. Amino acids: CAWSVGQNNEQFF.

The chain joins TRBV18 to TRBJ1-1; 7 bases align to TRBD1. J was trimmed by 2 bases and V by 6 bases; bases with no gene match: 9. CDR1 is KGHSH, CDR2 LQKENI, per germline. The CDR3 spans 15 residues. CDR3 in amino acids: CASSVSGTENTEAFF. CDR3 nucleotide sequence: TGTGCCAGCTCGGTTTCCGGGACAGAAAACACTGAAGCTTTCTTT.

V gene TRBV7-3 combines with J gene TRBJ1-1; TRBD1 might be the D (5 bases). V was pared by 4 bases and J by 1 base, with 13 bases between. Germline V CDR1 and CDR2: SGHTA, FQGTGA. The CDR3 has 15 amino acids. Written as DNA, the CDR3 is TGTGCCAGCAGCTACTCTACTCAGGGGAACACTGAAGCTTTCTTT. This sequence encodes CASSYSTQGNTEAFF.

This clone was detected only once. The V and J genes are TRBV7-9 and TRBJ1-1; TRBD1 matches 7 bases. The CDR3 is 15 amino acids. Germline V lookup: CDR1 SEHNR, CDR2 FQNEAQ (reference sequence). Germline trimming cut 0 bases from V and 3 bases from J; bases unmatched to any gene: 4. The CDR3 loop is CASSLAGTDYTEAFF. The CDR3 DNA reads as TGTGCCAGCAGCTTAGCCGGGACAGACTACACTGAAGCTTTCTTT. The complete variable domain, with remaining parts taken from reference TRBV7-9 and TRBJ1-1, reads DTGVSQNPRHKITKRGQNVTFRCDPISEHNRLYWYRQTLGQGPEFLTYFQNEAQLEKSRLLSDRFSAERPKGSFSTLEIQRTEQGDSAMYLCASSLAGTDYTEAFFGQGTRLTVV.

The chain recombines TRBV2 with TRBJ2-5; no firm D call. Germline-derived CDR1 and CDR2 are SNHLY and FYNNEI. Trimming removed 1 base from V and 1 base from J, with 10 bases in between. This CDR3 comprises 15 residues. For the CDR3, the DNA is TGTGCCAGCAGTGAAGTATCTCAGGTCCAAGAGACCCAGTACTTC. Its protein is CASSEVSQVQETQYF. Variable domain in full (rest from reference TRBV2 and TRBJ2-5): EPEVTQTPSHQVTQMGQEVILRCVPISNHLYFYWYRQILGQKVEFLVSFYNNEISEKSEIFDDQFSVERPDGSNFTLKIRSTKLEDSAMYFCASSEVSQVQETQYFGPGTRLLVL.

The chain recombines TRBV5-1 with TRBJ2-2; 7 nucleotides align to TRBD1. The CDR3 sequence is 13 residues long. The J segment lost 6 bases and the V segment lost 4 bases, leaving 3 bases of the junction unmatched. Per germline, CDR1 SGHRS and CDR2 YFSETQ. The CDR3 sequence: CASSPTGAGELFF. In nucleotides, the CDR3 is TGCGCCAGCAGCCCTACAGGGGCCGGGGAGCTGTTTTTT. Based on the CDR3 plus reference TRBV5-1 and TRBJ2-2, the full variable domain is KAGVTQTPRYLIKTRGQQVTLSCSPISGHRSVSWYQQTPGQGLQFLFEYFSETQRNKGNFPGRFSGRQFSNSRSEMNVSTLELGDSALYLCASSPTGAGELFFGEGSRLTVL.

The chain uses TRBV6-1 and TRBJ2-1; D ambiguous. The germline V gene encodes CDR1 MNHNS and CDR2 SASEGT. The CDR3 is made up of 13 amino acids. Trimming left V 3 bases short and J 14 bases short, with 17 bases between. The CDR3 sequence: CASSDVGGSPKFF. The CDR3 DNA sequence: TGTGCCAGCAGTGATGTTGGCGGAAGCCCTAAGTTCTTC.

The chain carries TRBV7-2 and TRBJ1-4; D gene ambiguous. V lost 1 base and J lost 2, with 11 bases in between. Per the germline V gene, CDR1 is SGHTA and CDR2 is FQGNSA. CDR3 length equals 16 residues. The chain's CDR3 is CASSLVGRATNEKLFF. The CDR3 DNA reads as TGTGCCAGCAGCTTAGTCGGGAGGGCTACTAATGAAAAACTGTTTTTT.

The table lists this clone with a count of one. The gene calls are TRBV5-4 and TRBJ1-2; the D is unclear. Germline CDR1 SGHNT, CDR2 YYREEE (reference sequence). This CDR3 comprises 13 residues. Deletions cut 1 base from V and 8 bases from J, with 12 bases between. The CDR3 DNA sequence: TGTGCCAGCAGCTTGTCGGAGGGCTGGGGCTACACCTTC. Protein sequence: CASSLSEGWGYTF.

The chain uses TRBV10-3 and TRBJ1-2; D not certain. Between the trimmed V and J ends, which lost 7 bases and 1 base, there was a span of 10 bases. There are 13 residues in the CDR3. Germline assignment: CDR1 ENHRY and CDR2 SYGVKD. The CDR3 DNA is TGTGCCATCACCGACATTCTTAACTATGGCTACACCTTC. It encodes CAITDILNYGYTF.

The rearrangement links TRBV6-5 to TRBJ1-5; D unclear. This CDR3 is built from 13 residues. V lost 8 bases to trimming and J lost 0 bases, with 8 bases between them. Germline CDR1 is MNHEY and CDR2 is SVGAGI. This CDR3 is CASGRASNQPQHF. The CDR3 region has the DNA TGTGCCAGCGGGAGGGCTAGCAATCAGCCCCAGCATTTT.

The chain joins TRBV25-1 to TRBJ1-1; D unresolved. V lost 10 bases and J lost 1, with 13 bases in between. The CDR3 length is 13 residues. The V gene's germline CDR1 is MGHDK and CDR2 SYGVNS. The CDR3 loop is CATCDGGNTEAFF. CDR3 sequence (DNA): TGTGCCACGTGTGACGGAGGGAACACTGAAGCTTTCTTT.

The chain has TRBV6-5 and TRBJ1-3; TRBD1 matches at 10 bases. The CDR3 has 16 amino acids. J was trimmed by 3 bases and V by 0 bases; bases with no gene match: 2. From germline, CDR1 is MNHEY and CDR2 SVGAGI. The DNA of the CDR3 is TGTGCCAGCAGTTACTCGGGACAGGGGTATGGAAACACCATATATTTT. This gives the protein CASSYSGQGYGNTIYF.

The CDR3 protein is CASSLLLDQPQHF. The CDR3, as DNA: TGTGCCAGCAGCCTCCTACTTGATCAGCCCCAGCATTTT. The chain links TRBV6-5 to TRBJ1-5; D is unresolved. The CDR3 is 13 residues long. Germline V gene data show CDR1 as MNHEY and CDR2 as SVGAGI. Trimming took off 6 bases at V and 5 bases at J, with 11 bases between the two ends.

The chain's CDR3 is CATSRAEGIGYGYTF. CDR3 nucleotide sequence: TGTGCCACCAGCAGAGCAGAGGGAATCGGGTATGGCTACACCTTC. V is TRBV15 and J is TRBJ1-2; D remains unclear. The CDR3 runs to 15 residues. Germline V gene sequence: CDR1 LNHNV, CDR2 YYDKDF (reference sequence). V lost 1 base and J 5 bases, leaving 14 bases between the germline ends.

The genes are TRBV9 and TRBJ1-5; 7 nucleotides align to TRBD1. Per germline, CDR1 SGDLS and CDR2 YYNGEE. The CDR3 has 15 residues. With 0 bases clipped from V and 3 bases from J, the junction kept 3 bases outside the gene matches. The CDR3 sequence is CASSVEGASNQPQHF. The CDR3, as DNA: TGTGCCAGCAGCGTAGAGGGGGCTTCCAATCAGCCCCAGCATTTT.

This clone turned up a few times. This chain links TRBV15 with TRBJ2-5; 7 bases align to TRBD2. The CDR3 extends over 17 amino acids. In germline, CDR1 is LNHNV, CDR2 YYDKDF (reference sequence). J lost 1 base, V lost 4 bases, and 12 bases had no gene match. The chain's CDR3 is CATSNIGAGLLQETQYF. CDR3 nucleotides: TGTGCCACCAGCAATATAGGAGCGGGGCTCCTCCAAGAGACCCAGTACTTC.

This clone was counted between two and nine times. The chain is built from TRBV13 and TRBJ1-2; TRBD1 matches 7 bases. V shed 1 base and J 4 bases; nucleotides not matched to a gene: 3. The CDR3 extends over 14 amino acids. CDR1 is PRHDT and CDR2 is FYEKMQ in the germline V gene (reference sequence). CDR3 region: CASSLAKGAYGYTF. Written as DNA, the CDR3 is TGTGCCAGCAGCTTAGCTAAGGGGGCCTATGGCTACACCTTC. Complete variable domain (other parts from reference TRBV13 and TRBJ1-2): AAGVIQSPRHLIKEKRETATLKCYPIPRHDTVYWYQQGPGQDPQFLISFYEKMQSDKGSIPDRFSAQQFSDYHSELNMSSLELGDSALYFCASSLAKGAYGYTFGSGTRLTVV.

This clone has only a few counts. The chain recombines TRBV4-1 with TRBJ1-1, with TRBD1 identical over 8 bases. V gave up 2 bases and J gave up 1 base; unmatched junction bases: 21. CDR3 length equals 21 residues. Germline V gene data show CDR1 as MGHRA and CDR2 as YSYEKL. The CDR3 nucleotides are TGCGCCAGCAGCCAACGCCCCAACCCACGACAGGGGAGTCGGTGGAACACTGAAGCTTTCTTT. Encoded protein: CASSQRPNPRQGSRWNTEAFF.

The chain uses TRBV6-9 and TRBJ1-2; D unclear. Trimming pared 0 bases from V and 0 bases from J, leaving 14 bases between. Germline loops: CDR1 MNHGY, CDR2 SVAAGI. CDR3 length: 17 residues. CDR3 protein: CASSYSPRPDANYGYTF. The CDR3 DNA reads TGTGCCAGCAGTTATTCGCCGCGGCCGGATGCTAACTATGGCTACACCTTC.

This sequence joins TRBV7-9 and TRBJ1-2; tentative D call: TRBD1 (6 bases). From germline, CDR1 is SEHNR and CDR2 FQNEAQ (reference sequence). The V end was cut by 5 bases, the J end by 5 bases, with 12 bases between. The CDR3 extends over 13 amino acids. In nucleotides, the CDR3 is TGTGCCAGCAGCCGGACAGACTTTTATGGCTACACCTTC. It yields the protein CASSRTDFYGYTF.

The chain joins TRBV18 to TRBJ2-1; 8 bases agree with TRBD1. The V gene's germline CDR1 is KGHSH and CDR2 LQKENI. The CDR3 covers 12 residues. The trim removed 6 bases at V and 7 bases at J, leaving 2 bases unmatched. CDR3 region: CASSDRGNEQFF. The CDR3 nucleotides read TGTGCCAGCTCCGACAGGGGTAATGAGCAGTTCTTC.